This TCR beta chain is from a study of read filtering for tumor transcriptome and immune sequencing. In the study overall: By R-ISS, stages I, II and III held roughly 8, 15 and 7 patients.

The sample holds a few counts of this clonotype. Its target is not known. This library used approximately 0.4 ug RNA and molecular barcoded adaptors spanning alpha/delta and beta/gamma chains. In TCRdb, the reads were re-called with MiXCR into one record per CDR3 protein. The sample consists of approximately 40,000 distinct CDR3 sequences, 13% to 15% of them appearing once. CDR3 length: 17 residues. Germline assignment: CDR1 LGHNA and CDR2 YSLEER. V lost 1 base, J lost 6 bases, and 18 bases lay in between. Study-wide points: Correlation between methods rose after single-read clonotypes were removed. The CD138-negative fraction was mixed bone marrow immune cells, not pure T cells.

Input material: a population of CD138-negative cells sorted from bone marrow. The sequence was collected from a donor at least 40 years old with multiple myeloma. The chain couples TRBV4-3 to TRBJ2-2; D is tentatively TRBD1 or TRBD2 (5 bases each). CDR3 sequence: CASSQGVSREIPGELFF. The CDR3 region has the DNA TGCGCCAGCAGCCAAGGAGTTTCCAGGGAGATCCCCGGGGAGCTGTTTTTT.